The 6 T cell receptor beta chains reported below all come from one sample, sequenced in a study of blood T cell repertoires in COVID-19. Sequencing was performed with immunoSEQ multiplex PCR; in TCRdb, only in-frame clones are kept and a portion is missing. The profile covers a few hundred thousand clones, with around 88% appearing a single time and approximately 6.6% taken by the ten largest. The material sequenced was peripheral blood. These receptors originate from a woman between 25 and 40 years old who had recovered from COVID-19.

The chain joins TRBV28 to TRBJ1-4, with TRBD1 identical over 7 bases. The germline CDR1 and CDR2 sequences are MDHEN and SYDVKM. The CDR3 is 14 amino acids. The trim removed 6 bases at V and 4 bases at J, leaving 5 bases unmatched. CDR3 DNA: TGTGCCAGCAGACAGGGGACGATTAATGAAAAACTGTTTTTT. Its translation: CASRQGTINEKLFF.

The rearrangement uses TRBV29-1 and TRBJ2-3; TRBD2 is a possible D gene (6 bases). Trimming shortened V by 3 bases and J by 7 bases, and 11 bases separated the two germline ends. The CDR3 is made up of 12 amino acids. Per germline, CDR1 SQVTM and CDR2 ANQGSEA. The CDR3 protein is CSVDWDWNTQYF. DNA of the CDR3: TGCAGCGTTGATTGGGACTGGAATACGCAGTATTTT.

V and J are TRBV28 and TRBJ2-7; TRBD2 matches at 7 bases. The V gene's germline CDR1 is MDHEN and CDR2 SYDVKM. J was trimmed by 0 bases and V by 7 bases; bases with no gene match: 12. This CDR3 spans 16 amino acids. CDR3 DNA sequence: TGTGCCAGCACCCCCTGGGGGGGAACAAGCTCCTACGAGCAGTACTTC. Protein: CASTPWGGTSSYEQYF. The variable domain in full, completed from reference TRBV28 and TRBJ2-7, reads DVKVTQSSRYLVKRTGEKVFLECVQDMDHENMFWYRQDPGLGLRLIYFSYDVKMKEKGDIPEGYSVSREKKERFSLILESASTNQTSMYLCASTPWGGTSSYEQYFGPGTRLTVT.

The genes are TRBV5-5 and TRBJ1-6; 9 nucleotides line up with TRBD1. J was trimmed by 9 bases and V by 4 bases; bases with no gene match: 17. CDR3 length equals 18 residues. CDR1 SGHKS and CDR2 YYEKEE come from the germline V gene (reference sequence). The CDR3 DNA sequence: TGTGCCAGCAGCCCACTATCCGGGACAGGGATTCGGGGTTCACCCCTCCACTTT. This sequence encodes CASSPLSGTGIRGSPLHF.

The chain couples TRBV28 to TRBJ1-2; D perhaps matches TRBD1 (6 bases). V lost 4 bases to trimming and J lost 3 bases, with 9 bases between them. This CDR3 has 13 amino acids. Germline V gene lookup returns CDR1 MDHEN and CDR2 SYDVKM. This chain's CDR3 is CASSSDRHYGYTF. The CDR3 nucleotides are TGTGCCAGCAGTTCAGACAGGCACTATGGCTACACCTTC.

The chain recombines TRBV5-1 with TRBJ1-4; 7 nucleotides agree with TRBD1. The length of the CDR3 is 15 residues. Germline V gene data show CDR1 as SGHRS and CDR2 as YFSETQ. V lost 4 bases to trimming and J lost 5 bases; unmatched junction nucleotides: 8. This chain's CDR3 is CASSPWGQQNEKLFF. CDR3 sequence (DNA): TGCGCCAGCAGCCCCTGGGGACAGCAGAATGAAAAACTGTTTTTT.